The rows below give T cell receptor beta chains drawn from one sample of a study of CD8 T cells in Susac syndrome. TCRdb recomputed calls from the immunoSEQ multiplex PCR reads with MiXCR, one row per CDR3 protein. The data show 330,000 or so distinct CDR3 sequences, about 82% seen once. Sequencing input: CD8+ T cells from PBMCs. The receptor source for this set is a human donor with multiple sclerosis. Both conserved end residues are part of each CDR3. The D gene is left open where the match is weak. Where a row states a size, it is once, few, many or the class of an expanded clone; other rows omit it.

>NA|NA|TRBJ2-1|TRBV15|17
TGTGCCACCAGCAGAGATCTCAGTCTGTCTAGCCGGGGTGAGCAGTTCTTC
CATSRDLSLSSRGEQFF
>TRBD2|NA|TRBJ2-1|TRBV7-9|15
TGTGCCAGCAGCTTGGGGACTAGCGGGACCCATGAGCAGTTCTTC
CASSLGTSGTHEQFF
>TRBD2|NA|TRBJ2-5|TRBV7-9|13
TGTGCCAGTCGACTAGCGGTACAAGAGACCCAGTACTTC
CASRLAVQETQYF
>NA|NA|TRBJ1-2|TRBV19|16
TGTGCCAGTAGTACCCTGGTGGGGGATTTCTCCTATGGCTACACCTTC
CASSTLVGDFSYGYTF
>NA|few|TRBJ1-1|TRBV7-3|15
TGTGCCAGCAGCTCCGATGTTGGGGCTTACACTGAAGCTTTCTTT
CASSSDVGAYTEAFF
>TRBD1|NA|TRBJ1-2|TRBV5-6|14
TGTGCCAGCAGCTGGGACAGATCCTTCTACTACTACACCTTC
CASSWDRSFYYYTF
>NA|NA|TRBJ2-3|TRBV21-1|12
TGTCCGGACACAGCGGGACGGGATACGCAGTATTTT
CPDTAGRDTQYF
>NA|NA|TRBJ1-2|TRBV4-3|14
TGCGCCAGCAGCCAAGATTACCCGTCATATGGCTACACCTTC
CASSQDYPSYGYTF
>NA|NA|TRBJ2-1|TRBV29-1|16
TGCAGCGTTATTTTGACGGGGAGAGCCTTAAACAATGAGCAGTTCTTC
CSVILTGRALNNEQFF
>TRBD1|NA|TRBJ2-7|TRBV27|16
TGTGCCAGCAGTTTAGCCGGGACAGGGCTAGCCTACGAGCAGTACTTC
CASSLAGTGLAYEQYF
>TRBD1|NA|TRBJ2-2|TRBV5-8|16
TGTGCCAGCAGCGGCATGACAGGGTTGAACACCGGGGAGCTGTTTTTT
CASSGMTGLNTGELFF